The 27 T cell receptor beta chains below all came from one sample that was sequenced in a study of shared clonotypes between healthy human individuals. Assay used: immunoSEQ multiplex PCR; TCRdb lists only in-frame clones, some missing. The data hold some 2.1 million clones, with about 95% observed a single time. Selected positively for CCR7 and CD45RO-negative, naive CD8 cells excluded terminally differentiated effector memory CD45RA+ cells. The specimen sequenced was naive CD8+ T cells sorted from blood. Receptors were obtained from a man between 18 and 29 years old in good health.

The chain is built from TRBV21-1 and TRBJ2-7; TRBD2, the D gene given by the table, was not confirmed from the DNA. TRBV21-1 represents a pseudogene. This CDR3 has 18 amino acids. Here the CDR3 DNA reads TGTGCCAGCAGCAGGGTCCGGGAGGTCCGGAGAACCTGCTACGAGCAGTACTTC. Translation: CASSRVREVRRTCYEQYF.

CDR3 sequence: CASSQAVFYNEQFF. CDR3 nucleotides: TGCGCCAGCAGCCAAGCGGTATTCTACAATGAGCAGTTCTTC. V is TRBV4-1 and J is TRBJ2-1; D gene ambiguous. CDR3 size: 14 residues. From germline, CDR1 is MGHRA and CDR2 YSYEKL. The germline V and J ends were trimmed by 1 base and 3 bases, with 7 bases remaining between them.

The rearrangement links TRBV18 to TRBJ2-5; TRBD2 matches at 7 bases. The CDR3 totals 14 residues. The junction had 5 bases not matched to a gene; V was cut back by 2 bases and J by 5 bases. CDR1 and CDR2 (germline): KGHSH, LQKENI. CDR3 in amino acids: CASSPGTTGETQYF. CDR3 sequence (DNA): TGTGCCAGCTCACCAGGGACTACCGGCGAGACCCAGTACTTC.

This clone occurred once. The chain combines TRBV10-3 with TRBJ2-1; 7 bases match TRBD2. Germline values: CDR1 ENHRY, CDR2 SYGVKD. This CDR3 spans 17 amino acids. V shed 3 bases and J 8 bases; nucleotides not matched to a gene: 16. The CDR3 DNA reads as TGTGCCATCAGTGAAATGGGGCGGGAGAAGATCGGCGATGAGCAGTTCTTC. Its protein is CAISEMGREKIGDEQFF.

V is TRBV30 and J is TRBJ2-7; TRBD1 is a possible D gene (5 bases). CDR3 length: 15 amino acids. Germline V gene data show CDR1 as GTSNPN and CDR2 as SVGIG (reference sequence). V gave up 2 bases and J gave up 6 bases, with 20 bases separating them. CDR3 in amino acids: CAWSTRPGPFSEQYF. The DNA for the CDR3 is TGTGCCTGGAGTACTCGGCCAGGGCCCTTCAGCGAGCAGTACTTC.

Details on this clone: Other nucleotide sequences in the sample specify the same CDR3. The V gene is TRBV27, the J gene TRBJ2-7; 11 bases align to TRBD1. The J segment lost 4 bases and the V segment lost 4 bases, leaving 3 bases of the junction unmatched. This CDR3 contains 14 residues. In germline, CDR1 is MNHEY, CDR2 SMNVEV (reference sequence). The CDR3 reads CASSSGTGGYEQYF. The CDR3 coding sequence is TGTGCCAGCAGTTCCGGGACAGGGGGGTACGAGCAGTACTTC.

V is TRBV6-6 and J is TRBJ2-7; D may be TRBD1 (5 bases). The CDR3 runs to 15 residues. Germline V gene data show CDR1 as MNHNY and CDR2 as SVGAGI (reference sequence). Trimming removed 0 bases at V and 6 bases at J, with 15 bases between. In nucleotides, the CDR3 is TGTGCCAGCAGTTACTCGGGTTCGGACATCTCCGAGCAGTACTTC. Protein product: CASSYSGSDISEQYF.

The chain employs TRBV5-6 and TRBJ2-7, with 7 nucleotides matching TRBD2. This CDR3 comprises 13 residues. Losses at the gene ends were 0 bases for V and 7 bases for J; bases not matched to a gene: 4. The germline V gene has CDR1 SGHDT and CDR2 YYEEEE. The CDR3 coding sequence is TGTGCCAGCAGCTTGGGACTAGCTGATGAGCAGTACTTC. Encoded protein: CASSLGLADEQYF.

The V call is TRBV28, the J call TRBJ2-5; TRBD2 matches at 7 bases. The assigned J gene may be wrong: the sequence end matches TRBJ2-7 better. This CDR3 comprises 14 residues. Germline CDR1 is MDHEN and CDR2 is SYDVKM. This chain's CDR3 is CASTLGGSTYEQYF. As DNA, the CDR3 is TGTGCCAGCACCCTGGGGGGGTCAACCTACGAGCAGTACTTC.

The chain recombines TRBV10-3 with TRBJ1-1, with 9 bases matching TRBD1. Germline CDR1 is ENHRY and CDR2 is SYGVKD. V lost 2 bases, J lost 0 bases, and 7 bases stayed unmatched. This CDR3 spans 17 amino acids. The CDR3 nucleotides read TGTGCCATCAGTGAGAAAGGACAGGGGACTTTGAACACTGAAGCTTTCTTT. Amino acids: CAISEKGQGTLNTEAFF.

In this sample, this clone turned up a few times. The rearrangement joins TRBV25-1 to TRBJ2-4; possibly TRBD1 or TRBD2 for D (5 bases each). This CDR3 has 14 residues. V shed 1 base and J shed 6 bases, with 10 bases lying between them. CDR1 and CDR2 from the germline V gene are MGHDK and SYGVNS. CDR3: CASSESGDLNIQYF. The CDR3, as DNA: TGTGCCAGCAGTGAATCTGGGGACCTAAACATTCAGTACTTC.

The chain recombines TRBV19 with TRBJ2-7; 14 nucleotides agree with TRBD2. CDR1 is LNHDA, CDR2 SQIVND, per germline (reference sequence). Trimming took 3 bases from V and 3 from J; bases not matched to a gene: 4. There are 16 residues in the CDR3. CDR3 in amino acids: CASSILGLAGVYEQYF. The CDR3 region has the DNA TGTGCCAGTAGTATCTTGGGACTAGCGGGAGTCTACGAGCAGTACTTC.

This chain uses TRBV7-9 with TRBJ2-2; a weak D match, TRBD2 (6 bases). The CDR3 sequence is 16 residues long. Trimming removed 1 base at V and 5 bases at J, with 14 bases between. Germline V gene lookup returns CDR1 SEHNR and CDR2 FQNEAQ (reference sequence). In nucleotides, the CDR3 is TGTGCCAGCAGCTTAGGTTCGGAGGGCTGGACCGGGGAGCTGTTTTTT. Residues: CASSLGSEGWTGELFF.

On this clone itself: At the DNA level, this CDR3 is encoded by other sequences in the same sample as well. Here the CDR3 DNA reads TGTGCCAGCAGCTTCGGACAGGGGGCGGGGTATGGCTACACCTTC. This codes for CASSFGQGAGYGYTF. The chain has TRBV7-9 and TRBJ1-2, with TRBD1 matching 11 bases. This CDR3 spans 15 amino acids. Germline V gives CDR1 SEHNR, CDR2 FQNEAQ (reference sequence). The V segment lost 3 bases and the J segment 5 bases; nucleotides outside the gene matches: 5.

The chain's CDR3 is CASSSAGLYNEQFF. The DNA of the CDR3 is TGTGCCAGCAGTTCCGCGGGACTTTACAATGAGCAGTTCTTC. This chain uses TRBV27 with TRBJ2-1, with a possible D match to TRBD2 (6 bases). Trimming left V 4 bases short and J 4 bases short, with 11 bases between. CDR1 MNHEY and CDR2 SMNVEV come from the germline V gene (reference sequence). The CDR3 is 14 residues long.

The chain couples TRBV5-4 to TRBJ2-1, with TRBD1 as a possible D gene (5 bases). The germline gives CDR1 SGHNT, CDR2 YYREEE (reference sequence). This CDR3 is built from 13 residues. V was shortened by 0 bases and J by 8 bases, with 9 bases between the two germline ends. The CDR3 loop reads CASSLDRSYEQFF. The CDR3 nucleotides are TGTGCCAGCAGCTTGGACAGGAGCTATGAGCAGTTCTTC.

Concerning this clone itself: Other DNA sequences in this specimen translate into the identical CDR3. This chain links TRBV19 with TRBJ1-1; D uncertain. V shed 1 base and J shed 1 base, with 4 bases lying between them. The CDR3 runs to 13 residues. Germline V gene sequence: CDR1 LNHDA, CDR2 SQIVND (reference sequence). The CDR3 sequence is CASSIVENTEAFF. The CDR3 nucleotides are TGTGCCAGTAGTATAGTGGAGAACACTGAAGCTTTCTTT.

A remark on this clone: The sample holds other DNA sequences that translate to the same CDR3. This CDR3 reads CASRPSGGSYEQYF. DNA of the CDR3: TGTGCCAGTAGGCCTAGCGGGGGCTCCTACGAGCAGTACTTC. V is TRBV19 and J is TRBJ2-7; 10 nucleotides line up with TRBD2. The CDR3 has 14 residues. The germline V gene encodes CDR1 LNHDA and CDR2 SQIVND (reference sequence). J gave up 0 bases and V 6 bases, and 2 bases lay outside the gene matches.

The rearrangement uses TRBV19 and TRBJ2-7, with a possible D match to TRBD2 (5 bases). V was clipped by 1 base and J by 6 bases, with 10 bases between them. CDR1 and CDR2 (germline): LNHDA, SQIVND (reference sequence). CDR3 length: 13 residues. CDR3 sequence: CASSIVGLGEQYF. CDR3 bases: TGTGCCAGTAGTATAGTAGGACTCGGCGAGCAGTACTTC. Variable domain in full (rest from reference TRBV19 and TRBJ2-7): DGGITQSPKYLFRKEGQNVTLSCEQNLNHDAMYWYRQDPGQGLRLIYYSQIVNDFQKGDIAEGYSVSREKKESFPLTVTSAQKNPTAFYLCASSIVGLGEQYFGPGTRLTVT.

Concerning this clone itself: The same CDR3 is also encoded by other DNA sequences in this sample. CDR3 nucleotides: TGTGCCAGCAGCTTCGGAGTCGGTGAGCAGTACTTC. Its translation: CASSFGVGEQYF. V and J are TRBV7-9 and TRBJ2-7; D unresolved. The ends were cut back, 3 bases at V and 7 bases at J, with 10 bases in the middle. In germline, CDR1 is SEHNR, CDR2 FQNEAQ (reference sequence). The CDR3 is 12 amino acids. Together with reference TRBV7-9 and TRBJ2-7, the CDR3 gives the full variable domain: DTGVSQNPRHKITKRGQNVTFRCDPISEHNRLYWYRQTLGQGPEFLTYFQNEAQLEKSRLLSDRFSAERPKGSFSTLEIQRTEQGDSAMYLCASSFGVGEQYFGPGTRLTVT.

This clone appeared a single time. V gene TRBV11-2 combines with J gene TRBJ2-7; 7 positions match TRBD2. V lost 5 bases to trimming and J lost 3 bases; unmatched junction nucleotides: 7. The CDR3 contains 14 residues. From germline, CDR1 is SGHAT and CDR2 FQNNGV. DNA for the CDR3: TGTGCCAGCAGCCACCGGGACTACTTCTACGAGCAGTACTTC. It codes for CASSHRDYFYEQYF.

The rearrangement links TRBV10-2 to TRBJ2-7, with unresolved D. This CDR3 spans 12 amino acids. Trimming took 7 bases from V and 0 from J, leaving 7 bases between them. Germline CDR1 and CDR2: WSHSY and SAAADI. The CDR3 bases are TGCGCCAGCATGGAATACTCCTACGAGCAGTACTTC. It specifies CASMEYSYEQYF.

V is TRBV9 and J is TRBJ2-1; no clear D gene. Per the germline V gene, CDR1 is SGDLS and CDR2 is YYNGEE. V was cut by 1 base and J by 3 bases, with 11 bases left in between. The CDR3 has 15 amino acids. DNA of the CDR3: TGTGCCAGCAGCGTATACGGCCCCAACTACAATGAGCAGTTCTTC. It is translated as CASSVYGPNYNEQFF. Full variable domain (missing parts from reference TRBV9 and TRBJ2-1): DSGVTQTPKHLITATGQRVTLRCSPRSGDLSVYWYQQSLDQGLQFLIQYYNGEERAKGNILERFSAQQFPDLHSELNLSSLELGDSALYFCASSVYGPNYNEQFFGPGTRLTVL.

The rearrangement links TRBV27 to TRBJ2-7; TRBD2 agrees at 7 bases. Trimming removed 5 bases from V and 7 bases from J; junction bases left unmatched: 11. The germline V gene encodes CDR1 MNHEY and CDR2 SMNVEV (reference sequence). The CDR3 has 14 amino acids. CDR3 sequence reads: CASSRIASAGEQYF. CDR3 coding DNA: TGTGCCAGCAGTAGAATAGCCTCAGCGGGGGAGCAGTACTTC.

V gene TRBV7-9 combines with J gene TRBJ2-3; possibly TRBD1 for D (6 bases). CDR3 length: 16 residues. V was trimmed by 1 base and J by 4 bases, leaving 15 bases between them. CDR1 and CDR2 (germline): SEHNR, FQNEAQ (reference sequence). The CDR3 here is CASSLEGVSLPDTQYF. CDR3 nucleotides: TGTGCCAGCAGCTTAGAGGGGGTCAGCCTCCCAGATACGCAGTATTTT.

The chain joins TRBV6-1 to TRBJ1-5; D perhaps matches TRBD1 (5 bases). Germline assignment: CDR1 MNHNS and CDR2 SASEGT. This CDR3 has 14 residues. V lost 4 bases and J lost 0, with 7 bases in between. The CDR3 sequence is CASSADSSNQPQHF. The CDR3 DNA sequence: TGTGCCAGCAGTGCCGACAGTAGCAATCAGCCCCAGCATTTT.

The chain employs TRBV10-3 and TRBJ2-5; D is perhaps TRBD1 or TRBD2 (5 bases each). V was shortened by 2 bases and J by 5 bases, with 15 bases between the two germline ends. The CDR3 runs 15 residues. Germline assignment: CDR1 ENHRY and CDR2 SYGVKD. The CDR3 spells CAISEGGRRGETQYF. The CDR3 region has the DNA TGTGCCATCAGTGAGGGGGGAAGACGCGGGGAGACCCAGTACTTC.